Here is one T cell receptor (beta chain) with its context. Its antigen remains undetermined. The input lacks base qualities; no much larger clone sits a single base away. TCRbeta CDR3 sequencing was performed on sorted unstimulated T cells and on proliferating T cells recovered from mixed lymphocyte reactions. Fresh whole blood from ten HLA-typed healthy donors was used as the source from which PBMCs were isolated. These data come from a study of siplizumab effects on memory and regulatory T cells (dated 2019 in TCRdb). Study-level background: The study examined how the anti-CD2 antibody siplizumab affects alloreactive T-cell subsets in allogeneic mixed lymphocyte reactions built from human PBMCs. Results the study describes overall, beyond this receptor: Siplizumab significantly lowered the cumulative frequency of alloreactive sequences that could be traced to unstimulated CD4+ memory T cells. Because sequences at frequencies below about 10^-5 were poorly captured, only a minor fraction of alloreactive clones could be mapped back to unstimulated subsets. No functional confirmation was obtained for the suppressive function of proliferating Tregs from siplizumab cultures. Unstimulated naive T cells appeared to be more diverse than memory T cells, and naive cells seemed to make a substantial contribution to the alloresponse. In reactions with siplizumab, an average of 68.8% of mappable alloreactive CD4+ clones were Treg-derived, compared with roughly 30% in control reactions. A naive or memory phenotype could not be assigned to roughly 80-97% of proliferating CD4+ or CD8+ clones.

Library prep was done by the immunoSEQ multiplex PCR assay. Approximately 100,000 TCR templates per sample were assayed on the deep sequencing platform. Genomic DNA extracted from sorted T cells was the material used for TCRbeta CDR3 sequencing. As for the authors' bioinformatics: The R programming language was used for the clonal analysis of the TCRbeta CDR3 data. Comparing unstimulated samples against CFSE-low samples taken after the reaction was how alloreactive CD4+ and CD8+ clones were defined. By matching sequences to the repertoires of sorted unstimulated Treg and non-Treg cells, each alloreactive CD4+ clone was assigned a regulatory or non-regulatory origin. TCRdb re-hosts the immuneACCESS table, in-frame sequences only. Its copies lack some clones; in the studies checked, an unresolved V gene accounts for under half of them, and the cause for the rest is not known. V and J calls and clone size are given by that table; D and trimming were obtained from the DNA. For this sample the table gives about 50,000 clones, of which 93% were detected only once. The ten largest clones capture under 20% of the sample.

The material sequenced was CD8+ T cells sorted from blood. This receptor was identified in a human donor in good health.

CDR3 loop: CASSLWTGSDTQYF. The DNA sequence is as follows: TGCGCCAGCAGCCTGTGGACAGGGTCAGATACGCAGTATTTT. The chain joins TRBV5-1 to TRBJ2-3, and 8 junctional nucleotides match TRBD1. Via the germline V gene, CDR1 is SGHRS and CDR2 YFSETQ. Germline trimming amounts to 4 bases on V and 4 bases on J, with 5 as the count of junction bases outside the gene matches. From the cysteine up to the phenylalanine, the CDR3 has a length of 14 residues. Kept here is only the CDR3 DNA, which spans 42 bases and is read in frame from base 1.